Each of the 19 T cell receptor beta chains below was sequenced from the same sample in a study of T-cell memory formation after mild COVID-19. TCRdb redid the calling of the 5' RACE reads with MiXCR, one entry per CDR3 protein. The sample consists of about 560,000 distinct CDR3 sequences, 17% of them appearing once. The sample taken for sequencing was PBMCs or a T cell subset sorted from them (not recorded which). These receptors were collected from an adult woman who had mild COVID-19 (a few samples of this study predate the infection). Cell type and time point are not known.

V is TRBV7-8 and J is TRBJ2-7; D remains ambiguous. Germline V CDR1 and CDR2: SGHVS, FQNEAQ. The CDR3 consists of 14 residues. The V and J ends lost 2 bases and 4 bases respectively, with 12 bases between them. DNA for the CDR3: TGTGCCAGCAGCTTACTTGGCAGGCAATACGAGCAGTACTTC. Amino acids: CASSLLGRQYEQYF.

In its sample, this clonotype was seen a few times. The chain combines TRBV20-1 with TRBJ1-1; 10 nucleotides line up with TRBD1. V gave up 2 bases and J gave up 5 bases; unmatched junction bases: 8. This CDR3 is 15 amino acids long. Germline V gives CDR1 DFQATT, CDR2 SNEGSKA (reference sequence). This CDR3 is CSARRVGQGGTEAFF. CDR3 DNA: TGCAGTGCTAGAAGGGTCGGACAGGGGGGAACTGAAGCTTTCTTT.

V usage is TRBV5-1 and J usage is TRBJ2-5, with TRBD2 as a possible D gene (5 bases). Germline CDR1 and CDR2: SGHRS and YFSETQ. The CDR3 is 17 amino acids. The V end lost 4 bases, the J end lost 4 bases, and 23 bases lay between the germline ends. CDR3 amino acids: CASSPGITRAERETQYF. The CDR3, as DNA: TGCGCCAGCAGCCCAGGTATTACCAGAGCGGAACGAGAGACCCAGTACTTC.

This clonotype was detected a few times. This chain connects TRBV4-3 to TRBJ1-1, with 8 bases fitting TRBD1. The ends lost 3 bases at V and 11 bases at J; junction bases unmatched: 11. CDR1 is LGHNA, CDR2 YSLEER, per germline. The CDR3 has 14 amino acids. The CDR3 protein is CASSHSRQGKYAFF. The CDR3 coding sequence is TGCGCCAGCAGCCACTCGCGACAGGGGAAGTACGCTTTCTTT.

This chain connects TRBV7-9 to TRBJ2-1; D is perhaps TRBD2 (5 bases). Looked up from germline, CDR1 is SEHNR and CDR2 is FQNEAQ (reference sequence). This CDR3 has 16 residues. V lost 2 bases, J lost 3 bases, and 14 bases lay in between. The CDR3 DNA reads TGTGCCAGCAGCTTATGGGTGGGAGTGAACTACAATGAGCAGTTCTTC. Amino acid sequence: CASSLWVGVNYNEQFF.

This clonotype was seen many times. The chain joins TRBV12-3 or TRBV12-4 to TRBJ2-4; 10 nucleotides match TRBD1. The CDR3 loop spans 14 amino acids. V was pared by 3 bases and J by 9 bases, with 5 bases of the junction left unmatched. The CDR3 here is CASSFRQGASIQYF. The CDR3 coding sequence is TGTGCCAGCAGTTTTCGACAGGGGGCTAGCATTCAGTACTTC.

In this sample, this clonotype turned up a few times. DNA for the CDR3: TGCGCCAGCAGCTTAAGTGGACCCGGCGCTGAAGCTTTCTTT. Protein product: CASSLSGPGAEAFF. V is TRBV5-1 and J is TRBJ1-1; D ambiguous. The CDR3 is 14 residues long. V dropped 2 bases and J dropped 6 bases, with 14 bases sitting between them. Germline CDR1 and CDR2: SGHRS and YFSETQ.

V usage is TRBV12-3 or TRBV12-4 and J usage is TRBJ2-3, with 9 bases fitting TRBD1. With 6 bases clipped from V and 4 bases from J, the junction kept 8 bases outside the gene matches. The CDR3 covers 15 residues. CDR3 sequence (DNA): TGTGCCAGCAGCCTAAGGGACAGGGTGTCAGATACGCAGTATTTT. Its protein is CASSLRDRVSDTQYF.

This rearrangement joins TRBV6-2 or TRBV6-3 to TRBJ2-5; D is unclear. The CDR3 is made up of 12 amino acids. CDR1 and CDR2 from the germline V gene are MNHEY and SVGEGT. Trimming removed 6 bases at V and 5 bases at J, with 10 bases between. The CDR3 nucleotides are TGTGCCAGCAGGGACCCAGTTGAGACCCAGTACTTC. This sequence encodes CASRDPVETQYF.

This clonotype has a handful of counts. CDR3 sequence reads: CASIGGGPYEQYF. CDR3 nucleotides: TGTGCCAGCATTGGCGGGGGACCCTACGAGCAGTACTTC. The rearrangement uses TRBV6-5 and TRBJ2-7; 7 positions agree with TRBD2. This CDR3 has 13 residues. The J segment lost 2 bases and the V segment lost 7 bases, leaving 5 bases of the junction unmatched. Germline V lookup: CDR1 MNHEY, CDR2 SVGAGI.

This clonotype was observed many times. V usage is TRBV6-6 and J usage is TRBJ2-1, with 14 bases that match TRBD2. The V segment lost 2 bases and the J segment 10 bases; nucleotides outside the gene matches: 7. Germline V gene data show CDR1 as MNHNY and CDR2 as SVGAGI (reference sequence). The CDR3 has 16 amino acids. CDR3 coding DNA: TGTGCCAGCAGTTACCCGGGACTAGCGGGAGTAGGAGAGCAGTTCTTC. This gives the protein CASSYPGLAGVGEQFF.

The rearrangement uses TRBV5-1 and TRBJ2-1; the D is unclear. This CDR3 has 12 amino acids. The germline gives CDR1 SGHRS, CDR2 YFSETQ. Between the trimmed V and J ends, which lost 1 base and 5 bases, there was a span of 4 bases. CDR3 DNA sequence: TGCGCCAGCAGCTTGAATAACAATGAGCAGTTCTTC. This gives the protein CASSLNNNEQFF.

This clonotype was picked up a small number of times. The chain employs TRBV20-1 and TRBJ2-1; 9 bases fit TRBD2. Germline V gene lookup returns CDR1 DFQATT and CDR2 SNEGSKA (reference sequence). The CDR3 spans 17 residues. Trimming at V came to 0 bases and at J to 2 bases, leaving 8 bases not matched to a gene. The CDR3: CSARDWASGTPYNEQFF. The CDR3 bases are TGCAGTGCTAGAGATTGGGCTAGCGGGACTCCCTACAATGAGCAGTTCTTC.

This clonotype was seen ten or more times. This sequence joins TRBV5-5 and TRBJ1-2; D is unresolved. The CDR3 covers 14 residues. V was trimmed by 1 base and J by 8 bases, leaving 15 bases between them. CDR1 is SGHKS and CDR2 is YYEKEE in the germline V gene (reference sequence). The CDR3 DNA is TGTGCCAGCAGCTTGTCGGACCTTATGGGGGGCTACACCTTC. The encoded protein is CASSLSDLMGGYTF.

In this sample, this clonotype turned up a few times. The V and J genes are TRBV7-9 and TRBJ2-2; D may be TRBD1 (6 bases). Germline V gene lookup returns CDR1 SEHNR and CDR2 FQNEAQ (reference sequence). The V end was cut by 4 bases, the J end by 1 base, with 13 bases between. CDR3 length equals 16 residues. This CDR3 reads CASSSRGRRNTGELFF. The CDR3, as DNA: TGTGCCAGCAGCTCCAGGGGACGGAGGAACACCGGGGAGCTGTTTTTT.

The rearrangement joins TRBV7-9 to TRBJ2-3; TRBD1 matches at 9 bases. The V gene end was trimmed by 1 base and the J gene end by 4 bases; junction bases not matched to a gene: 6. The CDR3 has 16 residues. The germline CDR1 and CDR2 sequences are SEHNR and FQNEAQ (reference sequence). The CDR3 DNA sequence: TGTGCCAGCAGCTTAGGGGACAGGGCGGCCCCAGATACGCAGTATTTT. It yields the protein CASSLGDRAAPDTQYF.

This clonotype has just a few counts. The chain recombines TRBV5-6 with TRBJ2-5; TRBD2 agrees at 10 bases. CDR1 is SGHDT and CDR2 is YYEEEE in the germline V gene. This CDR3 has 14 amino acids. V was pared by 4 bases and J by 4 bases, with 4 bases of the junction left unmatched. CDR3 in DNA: TGTGCCAGCAGCCTAGCGGGAGTATCAGAGACCCAGTACTTC. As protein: CASSLAGVSETQYF.

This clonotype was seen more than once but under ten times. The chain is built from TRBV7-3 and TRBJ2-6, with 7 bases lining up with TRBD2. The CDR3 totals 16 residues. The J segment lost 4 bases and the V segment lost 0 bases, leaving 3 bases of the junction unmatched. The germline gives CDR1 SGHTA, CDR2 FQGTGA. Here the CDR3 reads CASSLTAGEGANVLTF. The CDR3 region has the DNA TGTGCCAGCAGCTTAACGGCGGGAGAGGGGGCCAACGTCCTGACTTTC.

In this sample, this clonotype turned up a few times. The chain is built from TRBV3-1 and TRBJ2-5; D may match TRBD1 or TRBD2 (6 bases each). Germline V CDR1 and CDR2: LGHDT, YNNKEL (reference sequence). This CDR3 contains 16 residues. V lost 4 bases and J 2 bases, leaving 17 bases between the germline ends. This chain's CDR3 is CASSPQATRGQETQYF. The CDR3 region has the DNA TGTGCCAGCAGCCCACAGGCGACTAGGGGGCAAGAGACCCAGTACTTC.